The 16 T cell receptor beta chains in this list originate from one sample, sequenced in a study of T cell responses to AZD1222 COVID-19 vaccine. Data came from immunoSEQ multiplex PCR; TCRdb stores just in-frame clones and leaves some out. The data contain 120,000 to 150,000 clones, about nine tenths of them singletons. The input for sequencing was peripheral blood, taken on day 0 of MenACWY control vaccination. The receptors here all came from an adult in good health.

This sequence joins TRBV5-1 and TRBJ2-6; D ambiguous. Germline CDR1 is SGHRS and CDR2 is YFSETQ. The CDR3 contains 15 residues. V lost 0 bases and J 2 bases, leaving 6 bases between the germline ends. CDR3 in amino acids: CASSLVTTGANVLTF. CDR3 nucleotide sequence: TGCGCCAGCAGCTTGGTTACCACTGGGGCCAACGTCCTGACTTTC. Full variable domain (missing parts from reference TRBV5-1 and TRBJ2-6): KAGVTQTPRYLIKTRGQQVTLSCSPISGHRSVSWYQQTPGQGLQFLFEYFSETQRNKGNFPGRFSGRQFSNSRSEMNVSTLELGDSALYLCASSLVTTGANVLTFGAGSRLTVL.

The V call is TRBV5-5, the J call TRBJ1-4; D is possibly TRBD1 (5 bases). Germline V gene data show CDR1 as SGHKS and CDR2 as YYEKEE (reference sequence). V lost 4 bases and J 2 bases, leaving 21 bases between the germline ends. The CDR3 totals 18 residues. The CDR3 spells CASSPGVRGGMTNEKLFF. In DNA form, the CDR3 reads TGTGCCAGCAGCCCGGGGGTGAGGGGAGGAATGACTAATGAAAAACTGTTTTTT. Variable domain in full (rest from reference TRBV5-5 and TRBJ1-4): DAGVTQSPTHLIKTRGQQVTLRCSPISGHKSVSWYQQVLGQGPQFIFQYYEKEERGRGNFPDRFSARQFPNYSSELNVNALLLGDSALYLCASSPGVRGGMTNEKLFFGSGTQLSVL.

The chain links TRBV19 to TRBJ2-7; 9 nucleotides agree with TRBD1. CDR3 length equals 14 residues. The ends lost 3 bases at V and 5 bases at J; junction bases unmatched: 5. CDR1 LNHDA and CDR2 SQIVND come from the germline V gene (reference sequence). The DNA for the CDR3 is TGTGCCAGTAGTATCGGACAGGGGAGAAACGAGCAGTACTTC. This translates into CASSIGQGRNEQYF.

The rearrangement links TRBV2 to TRBJ1-1; TRBD1 is a possible D gene (6 bases). Germline CDR1 and CDR2: SNHLY and FYNNEI. Trimming removed 10 bases at V and 7 bases at J, with 10 bases between. CDR3 length: 10 amino acids. This CDR3 reads CATSGVEAFF. The CDR3 nucleotides read TGTGCCACCTCAGGGGTTGAAGCTTTCTTT.

This clone occurred once. CDR3 protein: CASAGGPSNTEAFF. The CDR3 DNA sequence: TGTGCCAGCGCCGGAGGACCTTCGAACACTGAAGCTTTCTTT. The rearrangement links TRBV2 to TRBJ1-1; D is undetermined. The CDR3 consists of 14 residues. Germline-derived CDR1 and CDR2 are SNHLY and FYNNEI. The V gene lost 8 bases and the J gene lost 1 base, with 14 bases spanning the gap.

In its sample, this clone was seen once. The rearrangement uses TRBV5-1 and TRBJ2-1; 7 nucleotides match TRBD2. V was pared by 3 bases and J by 6 bases, with 9 bases of the junction left unmatched. The CDR3 runs to 15 residues. Germline V lookup: CDR1 SGHRS, CDR2 YFSETQ. CDR3 protein: CASSSSGNLLNEQFF. As DNA, the CDR3 is TGCGCCAGCAGCTCGAGCGGGAATCTCCTCAATGAGCAGTTCTTC. The variable domain in full, completed from reference TRBV5-1 and TRBJ2-1, reads KAGVTQTPRYLIKTRGQQVTLSCSPISGHRSVSWYQQTPGQGLQFLFEYFSETQRNKGNFPGRFSGRQFSNSRSEMNVSTLELGDSALYLCASSSSGNLLNEQFFGPGTRLTVL.

The rearrangement joins TRBV7-2 to TRBJ2-3, with TRBD2 identical over 7 bases. The germline CDR1 and CDR2 sequences are SGHTA and FQGNSA. The CDR3 totals 15 residues. With 1 base clipped from V and 3 bases from J, the junction kept 4 bases outside the gene matches. The DNA for the CDR3 is TGTGCCAGCAGCTTAGGACCCGGGGGGACAGATACGCAGTATTTT. Translated: CASSLGPGGTDTQYF. The full variable domain, completed using reference TRBV7-2 and TRBJ2-3, is GAGVSQSPSNKVTEKGKDVELRCDPISGHTALYWYRQSLGQGLEFLIYFQGNSAPDKSGLPSDRFSAERTGGSVSTLTIQRTQQEDSAVYLCASSLGPGGTDTQYFGPGTRLTVL.

This chain joins TRBV5-1 and TRBJ2-2; D ambiguous. The germline gives CDR1 SGHRS, CDR2 YFSETQ. This CDR3 has 14 amino acids. V was cut by 1 base and J by 6 bases, with 10 bases left in between. The CDR3 sequence is CASSLRALAGELFF. CDR3 nucleotides: TGCGCCAGCAGCTTGAGGGCCTTGGCCGGGGAGCTGTTTTTT.

Concerning this clone itself: The sample holds other DNA sequences that translate to the same CDR3. The chain is built from TRBV5-1 and TRBJ2-3, with 7 nucleotides matching TRBD1. The CDR3 spans 14 residues. Germline V gives CDR1 SGHRS, CDR2 YFSETQ. Trimming removed 4 bases from V and 1 base from J; junction bases left unmatched: 3. The CDR3 DNA reads as TGCGCCAGCAGCCCCGGACAGGGCACAGATACGCAGTATTTT. Translating it yields CASSPGQGTDTQYF.

The rearrangement links TRBV2 to TRBJ2-7; D possibly matches TRBD1 or TRBD2 (5 bases each). Germline V gene data show CDR1 as SNHLY and CDR2 as FYNNEI. V lost 9 bases and J 0 bases, leaving 12 bases between the germline ends. This CDR3 has 13 residues. The chain's CDR3 is CASNRDRSYEQYF. As DNA, the CDR3 is TGTGCCAGTAATAGGGACCGCTCCTACGAGCAGTACTTC.

The rearrangement joins TRBV6-5 to TRBJ1-2, with unresolved D. Germline V gives CDR1 MNHEY, CDR2 SVGAGI. This CDR3 contains 14 residues. Trimming took off 2 bases at V and 0 bases at J, with 7 bases between the two ends. The CDR3 loop reads CASSYVSANYGYTF. The DNA of the CDR3 is TGTGCCAGCAGTTACGTCTCGGCTAACTATGGCTACACCTTC.

The gene calls are TRBV7-2 and TRBJ2-6, with D possibly being TRBD2 (5 bases). This CDR3 has 15 amino acids. V lost 3 bases to trimming and J lost 0 bases, with 6 bases between them. Germline V CDR1 and CDR2: SGHTA, FQGNSA. CDR3 sequence: CASSFEGSGANVLTF. The CDR3 bases are TGTGCCAGCAGCTTTGAGGGCTCTGGGGCCAACGTCCTGACTTTC. Full variable domain (missing parts from reference TRBV7-2 and TRBJ2-6): GAGVSQSPSNKVTEKGKDVELRCDPISGHTALYWYRQSLGQGLEFLIYFQGNSAPDKSGLPSDRFSAERTGGSVSTLTIQRTQQEDSAVYLCASSFEGSGANVLTFGAGSRLTVL.

This rearrangement joins TRBV27 to TRBJ1-2, with 9 bases fitting TRBD1. The germline V gene has CDR1 MNHEY and CDR2 SMNVEV (reference sequence). With 4 bases clipped from V and 4 bases from J, the junction kept 13 bases outside the gene matches. The CDR3 covers 17 residues. CDR3 coding DNA: TGTGCCAGCAGTTCCGAGCCCTCAATGACAGGGGGCTATGGCTACACCTTC. This translates into CASSSEPSMTGGYGYTF.

Comments on this clone: Other DNA sequences of this sample code for an identical CDR3. This chain connects TRBV24-1 to TRBJ1-1; 7 bases map to TRBD1. From germline, CDR1 is KGHDR and CDR2 SFDVKD. This CDR3 comprises 13 residues. The V and J ends lost 9 bases and 1 base, in that order; junction bases with no gene match: 4. The CDR3 bases are TGTGCCACCCGGGACAGAGGGAACACTGAAGCTTTCTTT. This codes for CATRDRGNTEAFF.

The rearrangement joins TRBV9 to TRBJ1-6; TRBD1 matches 7 bases. Germline loops: CDR1 SGDLS, CDR2 YYNGEE. CDR3 size: 15 residues. V lost 3 bases and J lost 6; bases outside the gene matches: 6. The chain's CDR3 is CASSAARQGNSPLHF. CDR3 DNA: TGTGCCAGCAGCGCAGCAAGACAGGGTAATTCACCCCTCCACTTT.

The DNA of the CDR3 is TGTGCCAGCAGCGCACAGGGCTTCTGGAGGGCAGATACGCAGTATTTT. Amino acids: CASSAQGFWRADTQYF. The V gene is TRBV5-8, the J gene TRBJ2-3; possibly TRBD1 or TRBD2 for D (6 bases each). CDR3 size: 16 residues. The V end was cut by 4 bases, the J end by 4 bases, with 19 bases between. Germline V lookup: CDR1 SGHTS, CDR2 YDEGEE. Supplemented by reference TRBV5-8 and TRBJ2-3, the full variable domain reads EAGVTQSPTHLIKTRGQQATLRCSPISGHTSVYWYQQALGLGLQFLLWYDEGEERNRGNFPPRFSGRQFPNYSSELNVNALELEDSALYLCASSAQGFWRADTQYFGPGTRLTVL.